Given below is one TCR beta chain in context. Its antigen is unidentified. The record originates from a study of T cells after yellow fever vaccination. Study overall: For low cell numbers, libraries were made with SMART-Seq v4 Ultra Low Input. Broader study findings: At under 97% for CD4 and about 88% for CD8, most primary-vaccination clones showed up again after the booster. Peaking faster, on day 5 versus 15, the secondary response was nonetheless weaker. FACS-sorted repertoires could contain abundant clonotypes contaminating from the bulk population.

This CDR3 spans 15 amino acids. Germline V lookup: CDR1 LGHNA, CDR2 YNFKEQ. V gave up 2 bases and J gave up 3 bases, with 13 bases separating them. TCRdb itself ran the 5' RACE reads through MiXCR, one entry per CDR3 protein. Here the sample spans approximately 510,000 distinct CDR3 sequences, 21% being singletons. Sequenced here: PBMCs, sampled roughly 20 days after the first yellow fever vaccination. The chain links TRBV4-2 to TRBJ1-1, with no clear D. The clonotype originates from a young man who received the YFV17D yellow fever vaccine. The CDR3 sequence is CASSQSLVDYTEAFF. Here the CDR3 DNA reads TGTGCCAGCAGCCAATCTCTCGTGGATTACACTGAAGCTTTCTTT.